This entry describes one T cell receptor (beta chain). Unmatched junction bases numbered 13, after V lost 4 bases and J lost 5 bases. Germline CDR1 and CDR2: LGHNA and YNFKEQ. The CDR3 runs 16 residues. The data stem from a study of shared clonotypes between healthy human individuals. Naive CD8 populations comprised CD45RO-negative cells positively selected for CCR7, excluding terminally differentiated effector memory CD45RA+ cells. Libraries were prepared by immunoSEQ multiplex PCR; TCRdb keeps only in-frame clonotypes and omits some of them. The table includes roughly 2,000,000 clones, around 95% detected once.

Sequencing input: naive CD8+ T cells from PBMCs. The genes are TRBV4-2 and TRBJ2-5; 7 bases align to TRBD2. The origin of this receptor is a young man in good health. Some clones in this sample may be carry-over from other donors' samples. CDR3 nucleotide sequence: TGTGCCAGCAGCCCCGGGACTACCAAGCTCTGGGAGACCCAGTACTTC. Translating it yields CASSPGTTKLWETQYF.